These 2 T cell receptor beta chains were all obtained from the same sample, sequenced in a study of blood T cell repertoires in COVID-19. Assay used: immunoSEQ multiplex PCR; TCRdb lists only in-frame clones, some missing. The table has approximately 38,000 clones, 91% seen once. Sequencing input: peripheral blood. The receptors derive from an elderly woman with acute or convalescent COVID-19.

The chain joins TRBV5-1 to TRBJ1-1, with D perhaps matching TRBD1 (5 bases). V was shortened by 3 bases and J by 0 bases, with 9 bases between the two germline ends. CDR3 length equals 14 residues. Germline V lookup: CDR1 SGHRS, CDR2 YFSETQ. The chain's CDR3 is CASSSQTVNTEAFF. Written as DNA, the CDR3 is TGCGCCAGCAGCTCCCAGACAGTGAACACTGAAGCTTTCTTT.

The genes are TRBV30 and TRBJ1-3; D gene unclear. CDR3 size: 13 residues. Germline-derived CDR1 and CDR2 are GTSNPN and SVGIG (reference sequence). V dropped 3 bases and J dropped 0 bases, with 6 bases sitting between them. CDR3 loop: CAWSTISGNTIYF. The CDR3 DNA reads TGTGCCTGGAGCACTATCTCTGGAAACACCATATATTTT. Supplemented by reference TRBV30 and TRBJ1-3, the full variable domain reads SQTIHQWPATLVQPVGSPLSLECTVEGTSNPNLYWYRQAAGRGLQLLFYSVGIGQISSEVPQNLSASRPQDRQFILSSKKLLLSDSGFYLCAWSTISGNTIYFGEGSWLTVV.